This T cell receptor beta chain was captured by sequencing in a study of technical replicates of blood from a few donors. Produced via immunoSEQ multiplex PCR; TCRdb's table is partial and in-frame only. The table shows 80,000 to 90,000 clones, with about 94% occurring only once. Source material: T cells isolated from PBMCs. The clonotype comes from a human donor in good health.

CDR3 residues: CASSQPGEGQSNTEAFF. DNA of the CDR3: TGTGCCAGCAGCCAACCAGGTGAGGGACAATCAAACACTGAAGCTTTCTTT. V gene TRBV4-2 combines with J gene TRBJ1-1; D perhaps matches TRBD1 (6 bases). The germline gives CDR1 LGHNA, CDR2 YNFKEQ. There are 17 residues in the CDR3. V gave up 2 bases and J gave up 2 bases, with 18 bases separating them.